This T cell receptor (beta chain) was captured in a study of cytomegalovirus exposure and HLA in healthy donors. Points from the study as a whole: The investigators catalogued 150 to 200 TCR beta chains as cytomegalovirus-associated.

With respect to this clone: Its antigen is not known.

V dropped 2 bases and J dropped 7 bases, with 6 bases sitting between them. CDR3 length: 11 residues. From germline, CDR1 is SGHDT and CDR2 YYEEEE. Primers: 60 Vbeta forward and 13 Jbeta reverse. The table came from immunoSEQ multiplex PCR; TCRdb's copy has only in-frame clones and leaves some out. Here the sample spans 200,000 or so clones, approximately 82% being singletons. Specimen: PBMCs. The chain has TRBV5-6 and TRBJ1-2, with D possibly being TRBD1 (6 bases). The source of this sequence is a woman aged 18-29 years in good health and CMV-seropositive. CDR3 residues: CASSLGGGYTF. CDR3 nucleotides: TGTGCCAGCAGCTTAGGGGGTGGCTACACCTTC.